This TCR beta chain was identified in a study of blood T cell repertoires in COVID-19. Study context: Spain, Italy and the United States supplied samples that represented acute and convalescent COVID-19. T cells, B-cell-depleted T cells, or PBMCs supplied cDNA or gDNA.

Seattle cases were enrolled at active infection and followed longitudinally. Per the authors' pipeline: The authors estimated nucleated cell counts from reference gene primer amplification. Clones were read by immunoSEQ multiplex PCR, and TCRdb kept only the in-frame ones, dropping some. V and J calls and clone size follow that table, whereas D and trimming were derived from the DNA. The sample consists of 220,000 or so clones, about 90% of them appearing once. V was cut by 4 bases and J by 0 bases, with 16 bases left in between. Germline assignment: CDR1 MNHNS and CDR2 SASEGT. There are 17 residues in the CDR3.

The chain recombines TRBV6-1 with TRBJ1-3; D uncertain. The source material was peripheral blood. This TCR was recovered from a man between 60 and 70 years old with COVID-19, enrolled during active disease. This CDR3 is CASSVSLADSSGNTIYF. In nucleotides, the CDR3 is TGTGCCAGCAGTGTTTCATTAGCGGATTCCTCTGGAAACACCATATATTTT.